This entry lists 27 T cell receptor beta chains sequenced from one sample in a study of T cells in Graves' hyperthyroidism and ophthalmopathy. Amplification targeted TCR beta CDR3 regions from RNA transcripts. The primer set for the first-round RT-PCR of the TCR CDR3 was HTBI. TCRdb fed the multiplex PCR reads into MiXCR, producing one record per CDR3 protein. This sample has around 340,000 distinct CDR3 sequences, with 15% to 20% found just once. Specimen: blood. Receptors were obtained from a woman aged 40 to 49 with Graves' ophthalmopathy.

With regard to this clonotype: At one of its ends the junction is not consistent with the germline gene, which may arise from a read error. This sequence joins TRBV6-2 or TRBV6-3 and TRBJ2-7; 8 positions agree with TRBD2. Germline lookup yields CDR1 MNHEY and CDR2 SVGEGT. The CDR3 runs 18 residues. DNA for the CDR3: TGTGCCAGCAGTTATAGCCCCACCGGGGTCGGGAGGGCCTACGAGCAGTCCTTC. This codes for CASSYSPTGVGRAYEQSF.

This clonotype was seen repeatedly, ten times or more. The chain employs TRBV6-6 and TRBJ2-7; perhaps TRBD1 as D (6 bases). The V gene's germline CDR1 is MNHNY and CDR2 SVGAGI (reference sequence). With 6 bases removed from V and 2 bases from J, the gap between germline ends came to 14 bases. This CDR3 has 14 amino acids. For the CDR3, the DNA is TGTGCCAGCAGGCGACAGGAAAGGACCTACGAGCAGTACTTC. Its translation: CASRRQERTYEQYF.

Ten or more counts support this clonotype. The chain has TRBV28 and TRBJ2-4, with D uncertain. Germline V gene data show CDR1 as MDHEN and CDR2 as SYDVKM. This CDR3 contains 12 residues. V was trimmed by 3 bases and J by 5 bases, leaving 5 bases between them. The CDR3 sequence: CASSFAENIQYF. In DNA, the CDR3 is TGTGCCAGCAGTTTCGCGGAAAACATTCAGTACTTC.

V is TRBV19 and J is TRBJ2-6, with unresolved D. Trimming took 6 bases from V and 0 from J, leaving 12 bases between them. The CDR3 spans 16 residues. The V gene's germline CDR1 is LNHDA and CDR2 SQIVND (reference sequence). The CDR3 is CASSFRASSGANVLTF. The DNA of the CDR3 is TGTGCCAGTAGCTTTAGGGCGAGCTCTGGGGCCAACGTCCTGACTTTC.

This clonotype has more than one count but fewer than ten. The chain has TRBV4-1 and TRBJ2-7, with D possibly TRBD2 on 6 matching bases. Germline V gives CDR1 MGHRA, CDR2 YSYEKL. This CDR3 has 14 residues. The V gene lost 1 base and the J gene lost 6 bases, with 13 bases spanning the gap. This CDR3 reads CASSQGRDLREQYF. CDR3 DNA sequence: TGCGCCAGCAGCCAAGGGAGGGATCTTCGCGAGCAGTACTTC.

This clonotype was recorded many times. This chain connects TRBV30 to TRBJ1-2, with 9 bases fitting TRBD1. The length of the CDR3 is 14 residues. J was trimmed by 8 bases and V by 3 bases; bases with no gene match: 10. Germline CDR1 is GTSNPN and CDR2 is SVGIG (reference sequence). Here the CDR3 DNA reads TGTGCCTGGAGGAAACCGGGACAGGGAATGGGCTACACCTTC. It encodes CAWRKPGQGMGYTF. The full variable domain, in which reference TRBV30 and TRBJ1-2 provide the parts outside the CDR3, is SQTIHQWPATLVQPVGSPLSLECTVEGTSNPNLYWYRQAAGRGLQLLFYSVGIGQISSEVPQNLSASRPQDRQFILSSKKLLLSDSGFYLCAWRKPGQGMGYTFGSGTRLTVV.

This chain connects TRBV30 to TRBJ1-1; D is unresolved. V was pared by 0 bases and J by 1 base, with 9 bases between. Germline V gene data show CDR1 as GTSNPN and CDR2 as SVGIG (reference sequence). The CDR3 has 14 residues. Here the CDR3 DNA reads TGTGCCTGGAGTGTAAGCAGTTCGAACACTGAAGCTTTCTTT. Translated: CAWSVSSSNTEAFF.

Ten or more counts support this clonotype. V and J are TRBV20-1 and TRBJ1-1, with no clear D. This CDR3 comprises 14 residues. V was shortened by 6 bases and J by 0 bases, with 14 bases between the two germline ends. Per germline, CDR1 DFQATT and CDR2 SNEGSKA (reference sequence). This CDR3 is CSAIQTPMNTEAFF. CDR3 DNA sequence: TGCAGTGCCATCCAGACACCCATGAACACTGAAGCTTTCTTT.

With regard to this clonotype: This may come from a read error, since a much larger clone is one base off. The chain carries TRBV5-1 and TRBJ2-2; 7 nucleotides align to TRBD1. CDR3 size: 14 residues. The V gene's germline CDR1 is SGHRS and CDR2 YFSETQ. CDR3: CTSSWTGSTGELFF. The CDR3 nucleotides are TGCACCAGCAGCTGGACAGGTTCCACCGGGGAGCTGTTTTTT. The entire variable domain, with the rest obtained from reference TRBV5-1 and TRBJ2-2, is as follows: KAGVTQTPRYLIKTRGQQVTLSCSPISGHRSVSWYQQTPGQGLQFLFEYFSETQRNKGNFPGRFSGRQFSNSRSEMNVSTLELGDSALYLCTSSWTGSTGELFFGEGSRLTVL.

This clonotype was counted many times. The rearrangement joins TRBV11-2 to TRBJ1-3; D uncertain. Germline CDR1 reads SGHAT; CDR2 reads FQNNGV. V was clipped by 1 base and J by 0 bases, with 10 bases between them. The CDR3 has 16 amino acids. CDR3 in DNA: TGTGCCAGCAGCTTAGTAACGGCGGGCTCTGGAAACACCATATATTTT. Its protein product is CASSLVTAGSGNTIYF.

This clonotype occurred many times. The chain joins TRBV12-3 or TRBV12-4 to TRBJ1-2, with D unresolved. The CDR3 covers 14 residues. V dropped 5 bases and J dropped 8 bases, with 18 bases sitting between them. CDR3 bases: TGTGCCAGCAGTCCCGGGATGGGAATCATAGGCTACACCTTC. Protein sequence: CASSPGMGIIGYTF.

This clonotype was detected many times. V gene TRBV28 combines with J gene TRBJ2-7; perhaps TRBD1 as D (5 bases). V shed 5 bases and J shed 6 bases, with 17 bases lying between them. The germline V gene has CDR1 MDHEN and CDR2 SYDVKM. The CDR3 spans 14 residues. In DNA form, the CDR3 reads TGTGCCAGCAGTCGAACAGGTTCATCCAGCGAGCAGTACTTC. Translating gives CASSRTGSSSEQYF.

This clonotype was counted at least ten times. This CDR3 reads CASSMGTVTEGYTF. The CDR3 DNA is TGTGCCAGTAGTATGGGGACCGTGACGGAGGGCTACACCTTC. The chain employs TRBV19 and TRBJ1-2, with D possibly matching TRBD1 (5 bases). The CDR3 has 14 amino acids. Deletions cut 3 bases from V and 8 bases from J, with 16 bases between. Germline CDR1 is LNHDA and CDR2 is SQIVND (reference sequence).

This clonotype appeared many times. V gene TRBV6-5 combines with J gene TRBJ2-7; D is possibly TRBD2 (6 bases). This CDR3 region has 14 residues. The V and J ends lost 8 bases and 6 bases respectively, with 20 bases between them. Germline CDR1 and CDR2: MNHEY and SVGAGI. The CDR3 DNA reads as TGTGCCAGCTTGCTGGGGACTCCAACGGGCGAGCAGTACTTC. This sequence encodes CASLLGTPTGEQYF.

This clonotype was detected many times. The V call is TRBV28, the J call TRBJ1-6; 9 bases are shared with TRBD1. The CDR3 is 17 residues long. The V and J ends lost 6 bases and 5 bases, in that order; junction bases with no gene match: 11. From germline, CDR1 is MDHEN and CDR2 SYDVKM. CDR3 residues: CASSRIQGAPNNSPLHF. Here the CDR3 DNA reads TGTGCCAGCAGCCGAATACAGGGGGCGCCTAATAATTCACCCCTCCACTTT.

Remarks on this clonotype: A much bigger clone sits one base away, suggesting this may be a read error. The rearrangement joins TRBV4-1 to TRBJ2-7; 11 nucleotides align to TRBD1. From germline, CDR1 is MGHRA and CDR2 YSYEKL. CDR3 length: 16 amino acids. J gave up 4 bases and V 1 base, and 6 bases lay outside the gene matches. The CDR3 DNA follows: TGCGCCAGCAGCCAAGTGACGGGACAGGGGGGGTACGAGCAGTACGTC. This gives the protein CASSQVTGQGGYEQYV.

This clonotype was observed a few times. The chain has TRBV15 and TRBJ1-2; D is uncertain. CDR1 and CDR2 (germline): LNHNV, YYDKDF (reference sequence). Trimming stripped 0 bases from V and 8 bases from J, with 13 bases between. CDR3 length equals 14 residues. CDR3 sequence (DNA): TGTGCCACCAGCAGAGATCCGTCCTCATCGGGCTACACCTTC. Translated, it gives CATSRDPSSSGYTF.

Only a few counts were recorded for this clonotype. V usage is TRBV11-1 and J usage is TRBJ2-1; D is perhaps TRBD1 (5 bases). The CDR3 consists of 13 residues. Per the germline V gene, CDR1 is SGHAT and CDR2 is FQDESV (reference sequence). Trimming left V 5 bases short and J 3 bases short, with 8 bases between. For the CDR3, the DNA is TGTGCCAGCAGCCGTGGACACTACAATGAGCAGTTCTTC. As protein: CASSRGHYNEQFF.

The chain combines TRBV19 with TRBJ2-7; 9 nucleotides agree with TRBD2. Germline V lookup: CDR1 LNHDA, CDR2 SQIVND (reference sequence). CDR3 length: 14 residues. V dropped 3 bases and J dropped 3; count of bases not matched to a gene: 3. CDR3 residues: CASSMNSGGYEQYF. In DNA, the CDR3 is TGTGCCAGTAGTATGAATAGCGGGGGCTACGAGCAGTACTTC.

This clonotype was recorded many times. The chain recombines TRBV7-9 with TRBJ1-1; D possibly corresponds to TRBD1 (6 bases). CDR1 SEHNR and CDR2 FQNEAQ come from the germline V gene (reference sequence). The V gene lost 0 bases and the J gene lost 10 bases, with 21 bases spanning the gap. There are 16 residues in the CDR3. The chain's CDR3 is CASSLAWGDTPDGAFF. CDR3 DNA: TGTGCCAGCAGCTTAGCCTGGGGGGACACCCCAGACGGAGCTTTCTTT.

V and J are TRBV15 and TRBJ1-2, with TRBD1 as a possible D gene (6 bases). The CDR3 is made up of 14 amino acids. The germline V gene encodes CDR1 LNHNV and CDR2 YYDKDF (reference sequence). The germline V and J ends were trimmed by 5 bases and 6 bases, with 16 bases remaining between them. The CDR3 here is CATSGRGLFDGYTF. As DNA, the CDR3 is TGTGCCACCAGCGGCAGGGGCCTATTTGATGGCTACACCTTC.

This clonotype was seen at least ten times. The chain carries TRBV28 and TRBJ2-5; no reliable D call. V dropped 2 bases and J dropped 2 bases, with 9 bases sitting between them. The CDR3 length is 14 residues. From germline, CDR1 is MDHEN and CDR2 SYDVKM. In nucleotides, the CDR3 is TGTGCCAGCAGTTTAGGTTCGCAACAAGAGACCCAGTACTTC. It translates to CASSLGSQQETQYF.

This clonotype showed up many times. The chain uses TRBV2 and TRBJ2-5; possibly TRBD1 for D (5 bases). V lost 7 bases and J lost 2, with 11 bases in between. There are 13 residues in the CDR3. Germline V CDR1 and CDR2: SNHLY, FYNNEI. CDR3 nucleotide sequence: TGTGCCAGCACAGGAAACAGGCAAGAGACCCAGTACTTC. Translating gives CASTGNRQETQYF. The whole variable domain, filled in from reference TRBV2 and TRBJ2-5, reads EPEVTQTPSHQVTQMGQEVILRCVPISNHLYFYWYRQILGQKVEFLVSFYNNEISEKSEIFDDQFSVERPDGSNFTLKIRSTKLEDSAMYFCASTGNRQETQYFGPGTRLLVL.

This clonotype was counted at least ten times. The CDR3 loop is CASSEKSSGANVLTF. The CDR3 DNA sequence: TGTGCCAGCAGCGAGAAGAGCTCTGGGGCCAACGTCCTGACTTTC. V usage is TRBV6-1 and J usage is TRBJ2-6; D is ambiguous. V lost 6 bases and J 0 bases, leaving 9 bases between the germline ends. CDR3 length: 15 residues. Germline CDR1 and CDR2: MNHNS and SASEGT.

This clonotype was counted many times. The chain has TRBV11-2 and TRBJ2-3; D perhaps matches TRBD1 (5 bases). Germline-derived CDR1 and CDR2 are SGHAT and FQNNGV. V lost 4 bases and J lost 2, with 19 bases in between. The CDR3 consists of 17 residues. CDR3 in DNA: TGTGCCAGCAGCTCATGGGGCCTTGCGCGAATCACAGATACGCAGTATTTT. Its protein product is CASSSWGLARITDTQYF.

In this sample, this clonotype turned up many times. The CDR3 reads CASSYSSSTGGTNQPQHF. CDR3 nucleotide sequence: TGTGCCAGCAGTTACTCCTCCTCGACAGGGGGTACCAATCAGCCCCAGCATTTT. This sequence joins TRBV6-2 or TRBV6-3 and TRBJ1-5; TRBD1 agrees at 9 bases. Germline assignment: CDR1 MNHEY and CDR2 SVGEGT. The CDR3 is 18 amino acids. The trim removed 0 bases at V and 3 bases at J, leaving 9 bases unmatched.

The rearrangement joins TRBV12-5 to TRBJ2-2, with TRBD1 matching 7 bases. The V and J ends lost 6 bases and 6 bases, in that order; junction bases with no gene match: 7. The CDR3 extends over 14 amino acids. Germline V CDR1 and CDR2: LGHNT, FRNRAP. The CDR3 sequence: CASGRGTPAGELFF. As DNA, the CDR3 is TGTGCTAGTGGCAGGGGGACCCCCGCCGGGGAGCTGTTTTTT.